Here is one T cell receptor (beta chain) with its context. PCR was performed using 60 Vbeta and 13 Jbeta primers. Libraries were prepared by immunoSEQ multiplex PCR; TCRdb keeps only in-frame clonotypes and omits some of them. The sample holds about 160,000 clones; roughly 71% are singletons and the top ten take about 2.7%. Trimming cost V 4 bases and J 1 base; bases outside gene matches: 6. The CDR3 is 15 residues long. Germline CDR1 and CDR2: SGHRS and YFSETQ. These data belong to a study of cytomegalovirus exposure and HLA in healthy donors. The receptor's source is a woman in her fifties or sixties in good health and CMV-seropositive. This chain joins TRBV5-1 and TRBJ2-5; 8 nucleotides align to TRBD2. The specimen sequenced was PBMCs. The CDR3 coding sequence is TGCGCCAGCAGCCAGCGGGGGAACCTCCAAGAGACCCAGTACTTC. This encodes CASSQRGNLQETQYF.